The T cell receptor (beta chain) described here comes from a study of T cells in Graves' hyperthyroidism and ophthalmopathy. Study background: Peripheral blood sampling occurred at initial diagnosis, before any treatment.

These patients, aged 18 to 65, had recently diagnosed hyperthyroidism lasting under 2 months. Study-wide points: Most clonotypes expanded in thyroid above 0.001 were likewise present in blood.

This clonotype has only one observation. Antigen specificity is unknown. RNA transcripts served as the template for amplifying TCR beta CDR3 regions. First-round RT-PCR with HTBI primers amplified the TCR CDR3 region. One entry per CDR3 protein, called by TCRdb with MiXCR from the multiplex PCR reads. Among some 800,000 distinct CDR3 sequences listed, roughly 40% were seen once. Germline V gene lookup returns CDR1 SGHTA and CDR2 FQGNSA. V was pared by 4 bases and J by 2 bases, with 12 bases between. The CDR3 spans 14 residues. The specimen was blood. This chain links TRBV7-2 with TRBJ2-7; D possibly corresponds to TRBD2 (5 bases). The TCR sequence derives from a man aged 18 to 30 with Graves' hyperthyroidism. CDR3 protein: CASSSEVGTYEQYF. In DNA, the CDR3 is TGTGCCAGCAGCTCGGAGGTAGGGACCTACGAGCAGTACTTC.